This entry concerns a single T cell receptor beta chain. The CDR3 spans 14 residues. Germline assignment: CDR1 MDHEN and CDR2 SYDVKM. With 8 bases clipped from V and 0 bases from J, the junction kept 3 bases outside the gene matches. The assay was immunoSEQ multiplex PCR, and TCRdb's table has in-frame clones only and misses some. The data hold some 51,000 clones, with under 95% observed a single time. The source of the sample is a study of blood T cell repertoires in COVID-19. The receptor's source is a man aged 45-65 years with acute or convalescent COVID-19. The V call is TRBV28, the J call TRBJ1-4, with TRBD1 identical over 7 bases. The specimen was peripheral blood. The DNA for the CDR3 is TGTGCCAGCGGAACAGGGGCAACTAATGAAAAACTGTTTTTT. This codes for CASGTGATNEKLFF.